This T cell receptor (beta chain) was captured by sequencing in a study of T cell repertoires in cytomegalovirus infection. Study information: Matching HLA type and CMV infection were both indicated by public TCR beta signatures.

Study-wide points: Identification of carriers of CMV plus the relevant HLA was achieved through cumulative public TCR beta family frequency.

One entry per CDR3 protein, called by TCRdb with MiXCR from the reads. This sample has about 400,000 distinct CDR3 sequences, with about a sixth found just once. This clonotype showed up many times. The antigen is undetermined. Germline CDR1 and CDR2: SGHTA and FQGNSA. V was cut by 5 bases and J by 1 base, with 11 bases left in between. The CDR3 covers 14 residues. The receptor comes from a human donor in good health (CMV status not recorded). Some clones in this sample may be carry-over from other donors' samples. Sequencing was performed on PBMCs. V and J are TRBV7-2 and TRBJ1-1; D possibly corresponds to TRBD1 (5 bases). The CDR3 sequence: CASSPGTKNTEAFF. The DNA for the CDR3 is TGTGCCAGCAGCCCCGGGACTAAGAACACTGAAGCTTTCTTT. Looking up the rest from reference TRBV7-2 and TRBJ1-1 gives the full variable domain: GAGVSQSPSNKVTEKGKDVELRCDPISGHTALYWYRQSLGQGLEFLIYFQGNSAPDKSGLPSDRFSAERTGGSVSTLTIQRTQQEDSAVYLCASSPGTKNTEAFFGQGTRLTVV.